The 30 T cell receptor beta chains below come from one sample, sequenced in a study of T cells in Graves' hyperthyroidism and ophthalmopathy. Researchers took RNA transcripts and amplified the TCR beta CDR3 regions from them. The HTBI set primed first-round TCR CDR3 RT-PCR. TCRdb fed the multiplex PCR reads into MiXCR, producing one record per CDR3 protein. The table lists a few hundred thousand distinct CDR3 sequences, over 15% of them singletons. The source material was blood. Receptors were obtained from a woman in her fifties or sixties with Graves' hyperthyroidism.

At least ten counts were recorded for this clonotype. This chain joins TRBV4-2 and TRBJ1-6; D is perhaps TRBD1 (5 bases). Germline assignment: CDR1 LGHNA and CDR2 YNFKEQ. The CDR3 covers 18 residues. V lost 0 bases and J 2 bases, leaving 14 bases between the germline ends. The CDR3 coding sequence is TGTGCCAGCAGCCAAGATTTGGGCCAGGGCCCCTATAATTCACCCCTCCACTTT. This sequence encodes CASSQDLGQGPYNSPLHF.

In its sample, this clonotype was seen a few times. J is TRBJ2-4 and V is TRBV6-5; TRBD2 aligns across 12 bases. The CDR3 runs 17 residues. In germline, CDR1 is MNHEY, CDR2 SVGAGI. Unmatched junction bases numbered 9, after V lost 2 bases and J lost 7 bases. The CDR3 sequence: CASSYGLAGGFGNIQYF. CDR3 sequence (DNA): TGTGCCAGCAGTTACGGGCTAGCGGGGGGGTTTGGGAACATTCAGTACTTC.

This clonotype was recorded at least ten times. The DNA for the CDR3 is TGTGCCAGCAGTGAAGAGGGGGCGCGCAGTGGCTACACCTTC. Protein: CASSEEGARSGYTF. This rearrangement joins TRBV6-1 to TRBJ1-2; TRBD1 aligns across 7 bases. V dropped 1 base and J dropped 7; count of bases not matched to a gene: 6. CDR3 length equals 14 residues. Looked up from germline, CDR1 is MNHNS and CDR2 is SASEGT.

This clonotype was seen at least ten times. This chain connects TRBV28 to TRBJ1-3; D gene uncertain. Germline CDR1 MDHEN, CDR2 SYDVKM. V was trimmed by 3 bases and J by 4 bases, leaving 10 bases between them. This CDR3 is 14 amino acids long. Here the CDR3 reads CASSFRGAGNTIYF. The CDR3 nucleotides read TGTGCCAGCAGTTTCCGGGGAGCCGGAAACACCATATATTTT. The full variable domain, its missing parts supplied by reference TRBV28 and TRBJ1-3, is DVKVTQSSRYLVKRTGEKVFLECVQDMDHENMFWYRQDPGLGLRLIYFSYDVKMKEKGDIPEGYSVSREKKERFSLILESASTNQTSMYLCASSFRGAGNTIYFGEGSWLTVV.

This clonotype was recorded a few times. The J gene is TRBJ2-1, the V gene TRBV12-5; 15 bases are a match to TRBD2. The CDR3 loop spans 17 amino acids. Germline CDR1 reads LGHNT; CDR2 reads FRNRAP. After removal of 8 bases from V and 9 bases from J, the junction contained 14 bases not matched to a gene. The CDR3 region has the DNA TGTGCTAGTTTGAGGACTAGCGGGGGGGCATCAATCAGTGAGCAGTTCTTC. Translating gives CASLRTSGGASISEQFF.

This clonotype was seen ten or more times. Here the CDR3 reads CASRPGGSTDLGSEQYF. The CDR3 nucleotides read TGTGCCAGCAGGCCAGGGGGGAGTACGGATCTGGGTTCCGAGCAGTACTTC. This sequence joins TRBV6-1 and TRBJ2-7; perhaps TRBD1 as D (7 bases). Trimming took off 6 bases at V and 6 bases at J, with 27 bases between the two ends. The CDR3 totals 17 residues. Germline CDR1 reads MNHNS; CDR2 reads SASEGT.

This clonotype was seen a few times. In DNA form, the CDR3 reads TGCAGCGTTTGGTACCAAGAGACCCAGTACTTC. It codes for CSVWYQETQYF. J is TRBJ2-5 and V is TRBV29-1; D not resolved. The CDR3 spans 11 residues. CDR1 and CDR2 from the germline V gene are SQVTM and ANQGSEA. Deletions cut 5 bases from V and 0 bases from J, with 4 bases between.

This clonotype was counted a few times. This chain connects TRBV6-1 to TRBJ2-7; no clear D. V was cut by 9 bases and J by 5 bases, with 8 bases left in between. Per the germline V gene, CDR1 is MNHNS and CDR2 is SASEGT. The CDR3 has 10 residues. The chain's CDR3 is CARMANEQYV. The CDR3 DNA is TGTGCCAGGATGGCGAACGAGCAGTACGTC.

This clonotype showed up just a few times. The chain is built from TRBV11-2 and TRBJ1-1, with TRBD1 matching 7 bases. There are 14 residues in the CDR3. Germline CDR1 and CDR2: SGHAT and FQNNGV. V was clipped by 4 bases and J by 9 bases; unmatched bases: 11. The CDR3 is CASSSGAGGLQAFF. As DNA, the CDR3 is TGTGCCAGCAGCTCAGGGGCAGGGGGGCTTCAAGCTTTCTTT.

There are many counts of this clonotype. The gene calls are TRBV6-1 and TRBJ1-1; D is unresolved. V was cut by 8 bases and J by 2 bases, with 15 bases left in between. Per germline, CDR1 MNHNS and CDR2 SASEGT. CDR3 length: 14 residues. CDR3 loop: CASDRLQENTEAFF. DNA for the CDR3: TGTGCCAGCGACCGGCTACAAGAAAACACTGAAGCTTTCTTT.

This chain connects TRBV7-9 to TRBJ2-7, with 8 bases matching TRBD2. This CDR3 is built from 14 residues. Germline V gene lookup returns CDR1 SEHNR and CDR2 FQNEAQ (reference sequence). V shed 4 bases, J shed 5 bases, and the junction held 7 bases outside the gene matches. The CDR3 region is CASSSGGGRHEQYF. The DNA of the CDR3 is TGTGCCAGCAGCTCCGGGGGGGGGAGACACGAGCAGTACTTC. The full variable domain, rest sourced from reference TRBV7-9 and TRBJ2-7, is DTGVSQNPRHKITKRGQNVTFRCDPISEHNRLYWYRQTLGQGPEFLTYFQNEAQLEKSRLLSDRFSAERPKGSFSTLEIQRTEQGDSAMYLCASSSGGGRHEQYFGPGTRLTVT.

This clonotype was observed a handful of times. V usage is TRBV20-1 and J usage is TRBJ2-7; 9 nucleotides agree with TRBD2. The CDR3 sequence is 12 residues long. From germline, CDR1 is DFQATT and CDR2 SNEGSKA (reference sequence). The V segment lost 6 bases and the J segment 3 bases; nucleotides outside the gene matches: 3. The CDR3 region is CSASTSGYEQYF. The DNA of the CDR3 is TGCAGTGCGTCGACTAGCGGCTACGAGCAGTACTTC.

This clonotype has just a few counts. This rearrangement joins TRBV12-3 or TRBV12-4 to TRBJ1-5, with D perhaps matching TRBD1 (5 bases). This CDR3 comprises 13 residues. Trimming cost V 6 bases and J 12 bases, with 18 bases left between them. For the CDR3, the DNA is TGTGCCAGCAGGATGCCAGCGGGGGGGATCCAGCATTTT. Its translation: CASRMPAGGIQHF.

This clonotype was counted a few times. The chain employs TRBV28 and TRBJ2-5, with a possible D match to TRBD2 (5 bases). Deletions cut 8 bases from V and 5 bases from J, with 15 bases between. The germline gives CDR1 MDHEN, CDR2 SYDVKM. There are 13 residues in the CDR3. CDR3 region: CASSREPSETQYF. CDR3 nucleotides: TGTGCCAGCTCACGGGAACCAAGCGAGACCCAGTACTTC.

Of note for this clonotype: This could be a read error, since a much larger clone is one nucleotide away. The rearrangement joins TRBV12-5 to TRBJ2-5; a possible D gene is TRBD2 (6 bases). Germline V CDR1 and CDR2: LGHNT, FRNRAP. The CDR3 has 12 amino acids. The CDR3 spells CASGLLGGTRYF. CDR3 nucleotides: TGTGCTAGTGGTTTGCTAGGCGGGACCCGGTACTTC.

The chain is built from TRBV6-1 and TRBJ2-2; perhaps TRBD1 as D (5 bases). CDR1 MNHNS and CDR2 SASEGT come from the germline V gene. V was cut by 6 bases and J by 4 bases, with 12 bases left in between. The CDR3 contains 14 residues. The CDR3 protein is CASRPGIFTGELFF. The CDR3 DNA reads TGTGCCAGCAGGCCAGGGATTTTCACCGGGGAGCTGTTTTTT.

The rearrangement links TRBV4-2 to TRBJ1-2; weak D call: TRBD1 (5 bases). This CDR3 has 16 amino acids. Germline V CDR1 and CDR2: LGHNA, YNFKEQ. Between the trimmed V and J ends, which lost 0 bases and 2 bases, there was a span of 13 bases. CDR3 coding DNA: TGTGCCAGCAGCCAAGAGGGACGAGAAATCAACTATGGCTACACCTTC. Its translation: CASSQEGREINYGYTF.

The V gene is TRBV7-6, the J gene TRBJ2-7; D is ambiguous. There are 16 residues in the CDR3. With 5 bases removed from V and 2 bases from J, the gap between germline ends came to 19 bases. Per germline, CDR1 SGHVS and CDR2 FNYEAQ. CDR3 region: CASSQLTPSTAYEQYF. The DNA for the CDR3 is TGTGCCAGCAGCCAACTGACCCCCTCAACAGCCTACGAGCAGTACTTC.

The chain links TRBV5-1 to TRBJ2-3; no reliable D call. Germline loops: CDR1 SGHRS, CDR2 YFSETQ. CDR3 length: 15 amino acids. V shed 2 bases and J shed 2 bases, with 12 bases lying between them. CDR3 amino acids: CASSFGLDHTDTQYF. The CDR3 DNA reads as TGCGCCAGCAGCTTCGGTCTCGATCACACAGATACGCAGTATTTT.

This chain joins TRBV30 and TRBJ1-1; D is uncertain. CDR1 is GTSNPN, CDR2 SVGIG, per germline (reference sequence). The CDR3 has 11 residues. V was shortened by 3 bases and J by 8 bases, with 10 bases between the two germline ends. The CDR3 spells CAWRPPEEAFF. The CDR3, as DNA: TGTGCCTGGAGGCCCCCCGAAGAAGCTTTCTTT.

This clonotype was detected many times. CDR3 residues: CASSQQEYEQYF. CDR3 DNA: TGTGCCAGCAGTCAGCAGGAATACGAGCAGTACTTC. The chain joins TRBV6-1 to TRBJ2-7; D gene uncertain. V gave up 5 bases and J gave up 4 bases, with 9 bases separating them. The CDR3 is 12 amino acids. Germline V gives CDR1 MNHNS, CDR2 SASEGT.

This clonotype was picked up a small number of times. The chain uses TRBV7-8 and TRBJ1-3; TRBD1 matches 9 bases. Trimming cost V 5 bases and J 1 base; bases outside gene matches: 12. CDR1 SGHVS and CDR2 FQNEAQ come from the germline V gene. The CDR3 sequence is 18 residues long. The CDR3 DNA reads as TGTGCCAGCAGCCTTTTTACAGGGGGCTTACTGTCTGGAAACACCATATATTTT. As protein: CASSLFTGGLLSGNTIYF.

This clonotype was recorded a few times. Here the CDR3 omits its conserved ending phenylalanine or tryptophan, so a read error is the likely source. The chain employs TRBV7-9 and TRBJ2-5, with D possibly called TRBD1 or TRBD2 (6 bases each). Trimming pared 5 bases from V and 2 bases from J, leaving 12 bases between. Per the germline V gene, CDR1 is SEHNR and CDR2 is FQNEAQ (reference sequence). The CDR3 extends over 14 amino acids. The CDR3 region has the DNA TGTGCCAGCAGCCCAGGGGCGGGACAAGAGACCCAGTACCTC. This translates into CASSPGAGQETQYL.

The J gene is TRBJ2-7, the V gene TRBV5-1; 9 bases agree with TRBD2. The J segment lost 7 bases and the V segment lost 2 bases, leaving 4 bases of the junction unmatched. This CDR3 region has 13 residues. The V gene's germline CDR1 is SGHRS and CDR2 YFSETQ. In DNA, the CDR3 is TGCGCCAGCAGCTTTAGCGGGAGCGGAGAGCAGTACTTC. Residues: CASSFSGSGEQYF.

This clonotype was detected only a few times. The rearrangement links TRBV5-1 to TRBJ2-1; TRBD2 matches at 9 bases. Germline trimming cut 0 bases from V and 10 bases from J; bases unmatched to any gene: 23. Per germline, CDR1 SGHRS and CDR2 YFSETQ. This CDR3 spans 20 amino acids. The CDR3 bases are TGCGCCAGCAGCTTGGGGGGTTCTAGCGGGAAAACCCCCCTACAATCCGAGCAGTTCTTC. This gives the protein CASSLGGSSGKTPLQSEQFF.

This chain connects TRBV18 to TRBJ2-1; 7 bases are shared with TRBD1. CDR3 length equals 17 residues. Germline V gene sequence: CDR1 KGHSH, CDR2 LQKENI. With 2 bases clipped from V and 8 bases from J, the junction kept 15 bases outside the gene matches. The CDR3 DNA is TGTGCCAGCTCACCAAACCCACCCAATAGGGGGCCGGATGAGCAGTTCTTC. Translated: CASSPNPPNRGPDEQFF.

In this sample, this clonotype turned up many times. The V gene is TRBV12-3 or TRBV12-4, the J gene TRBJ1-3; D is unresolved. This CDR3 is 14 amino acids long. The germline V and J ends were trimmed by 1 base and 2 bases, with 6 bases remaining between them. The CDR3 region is CASSLEWTGNTIYF. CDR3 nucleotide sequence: TGTGCCAGCAGTTTAGAATGGACTGGAAACACCATATATTTT.

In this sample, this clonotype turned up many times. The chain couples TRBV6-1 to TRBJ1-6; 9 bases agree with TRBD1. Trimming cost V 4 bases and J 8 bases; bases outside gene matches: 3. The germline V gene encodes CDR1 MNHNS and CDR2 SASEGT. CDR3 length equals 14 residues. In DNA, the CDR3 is TGTGCCAGCAGTGCTAGGACAGGGGATTCACCCCTCCACTTT. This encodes CASSARTGDSPLHF.

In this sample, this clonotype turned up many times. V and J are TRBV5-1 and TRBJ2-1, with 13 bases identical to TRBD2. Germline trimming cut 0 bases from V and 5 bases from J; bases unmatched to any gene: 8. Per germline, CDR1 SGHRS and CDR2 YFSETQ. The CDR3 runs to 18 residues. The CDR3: CASSLAGTSGNFDNEQFF. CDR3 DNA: TGCGCCAGCAGCTTGGCCGGGACTAGCGGGAACTTTGACAATGAGCAGTTCTTC.

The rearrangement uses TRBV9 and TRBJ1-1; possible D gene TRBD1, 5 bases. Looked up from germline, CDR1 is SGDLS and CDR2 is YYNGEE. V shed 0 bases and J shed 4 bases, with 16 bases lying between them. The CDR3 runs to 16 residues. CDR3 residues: CASSVGQGFDGTEAFF. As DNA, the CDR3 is TGTGCCAGCAGCGTAGGGCAGGGATTCGACGGCACTGAAGCTTTCTTT.